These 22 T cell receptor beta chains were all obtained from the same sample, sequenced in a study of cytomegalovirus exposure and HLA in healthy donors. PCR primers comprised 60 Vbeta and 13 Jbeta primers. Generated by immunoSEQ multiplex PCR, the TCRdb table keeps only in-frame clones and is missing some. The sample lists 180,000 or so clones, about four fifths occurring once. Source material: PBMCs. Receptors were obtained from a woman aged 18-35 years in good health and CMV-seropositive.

In nucleotides, the CDR3 is TGTGCCAGCAGTTCCTGGGTGGGGGGCCAAGAGACCCAGTACTTC. Amino acid sequence: CASSSWVGGQETQYF. The chain has TRBV6-5 and TRBJ2-5; D is possibly TRBD2 (6 bases). CDR1 and CDR2 from the germline V gene are MNHEY and SVGAGI. The CDR3 runs 15 residues. The V and J ends lost 4 bases and 1 base respectively, with 13 bases between them.

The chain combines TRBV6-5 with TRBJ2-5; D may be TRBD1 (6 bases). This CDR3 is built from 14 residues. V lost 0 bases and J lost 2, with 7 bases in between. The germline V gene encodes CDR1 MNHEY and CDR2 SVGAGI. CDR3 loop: CASSYSDSQETQYF. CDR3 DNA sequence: TGTGCCAGCAGTTACTCGGACAGTCAAGAGACCCAGTACTTC.

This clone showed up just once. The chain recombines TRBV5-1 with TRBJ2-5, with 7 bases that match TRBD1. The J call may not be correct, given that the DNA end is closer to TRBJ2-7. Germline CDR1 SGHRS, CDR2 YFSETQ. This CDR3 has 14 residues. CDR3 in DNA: TGCGCCAGTACGACCGGGACAGCCACCTACGAGCAGTACTTC. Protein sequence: CASTTGTATYEQYF.

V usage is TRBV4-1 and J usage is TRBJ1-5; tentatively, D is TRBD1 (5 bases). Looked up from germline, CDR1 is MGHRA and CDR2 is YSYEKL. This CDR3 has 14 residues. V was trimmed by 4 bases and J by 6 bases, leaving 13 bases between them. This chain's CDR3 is CASSRIAGFQPQHF. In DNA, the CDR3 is TGCGCCAGCAGCCGGATCGCAGGGTTTCAGCCCCAGCATTTT.

CDR3 sequence reads: CASSYTNNEKLFF. In nucleotides, the CDR3 is TGTGCCAGCAGCTACACAAATAATGAAAAACTGTTTTTT. The gene calls are TRBV5-6 and TRBJ1-4; no clear D. This CDR3 comprises 13 residues. Deletions cut 3 bases from V and 4 bases from J, with 7 bases between. Germline V gives CDR1 SGHDT, CDR2 YYEEEE.

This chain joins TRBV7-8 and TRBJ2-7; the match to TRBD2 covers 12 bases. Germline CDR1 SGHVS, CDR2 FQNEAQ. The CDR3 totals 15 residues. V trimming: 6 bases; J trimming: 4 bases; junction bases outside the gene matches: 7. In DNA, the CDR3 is TGTGCCAGCAGTCCAGGACTAGCGGGGTTATACGAGCAGTACTTC. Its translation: CASSPGLAGLYEQYF.

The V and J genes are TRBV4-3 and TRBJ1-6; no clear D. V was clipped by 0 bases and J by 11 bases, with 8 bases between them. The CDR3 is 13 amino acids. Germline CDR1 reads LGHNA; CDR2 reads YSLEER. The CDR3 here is CASSQDSGTPLHF. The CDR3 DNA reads TGCGCCAGCAGCCAAGATTCCGGGACACCCCTCCACTTT.

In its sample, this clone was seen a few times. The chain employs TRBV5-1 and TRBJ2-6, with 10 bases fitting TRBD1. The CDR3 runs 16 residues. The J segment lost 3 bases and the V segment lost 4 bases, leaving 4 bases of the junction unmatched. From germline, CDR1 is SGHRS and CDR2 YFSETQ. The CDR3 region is CASSGGQGLGANVLTF. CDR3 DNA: TGCGCCAGCAGCGGGGGACAGGGGCTTGGGGCCAACGTCCTGACTTTC.

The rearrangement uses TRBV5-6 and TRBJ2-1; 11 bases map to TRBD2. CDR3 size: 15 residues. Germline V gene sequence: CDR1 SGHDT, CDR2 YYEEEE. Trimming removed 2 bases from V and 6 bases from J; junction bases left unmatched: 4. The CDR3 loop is CASSLLAGEFNEQFF. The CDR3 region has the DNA TGTGCCAGCAGCTTACTAGCGGGGGAATTCAATGAGCAGTTCTTC.

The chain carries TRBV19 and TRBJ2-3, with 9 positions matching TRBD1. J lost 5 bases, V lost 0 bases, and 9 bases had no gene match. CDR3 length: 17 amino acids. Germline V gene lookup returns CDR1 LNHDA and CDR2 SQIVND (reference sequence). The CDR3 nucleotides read TGTGCCAGTAGTATAGAGGCCCCGGGACAGGGCCTAGATACGCAGTATTTT. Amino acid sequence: CASSIEAPGQGLDTQYF.

The CDR3 DNA sequence: TGCGCCAGCAGCCAATTGCGTGAGCAGTTCTTC. Amino acid sequence: CASSQLREQFF. This chain joins TRBV4-1 and TRBJ2-1; D remains ambiguous. Germline assignment: CDR1 MGHRA and CDR2 YSYEKL. This CDR3 region has 11 residues. Deletions cut 2 bases from V and 9 bases from J, with 5 bases between.

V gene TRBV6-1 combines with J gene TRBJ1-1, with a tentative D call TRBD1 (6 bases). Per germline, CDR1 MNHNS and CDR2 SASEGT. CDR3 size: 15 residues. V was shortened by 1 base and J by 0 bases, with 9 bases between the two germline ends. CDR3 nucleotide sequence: TGTGCCAGCAGTGAAGGAGGGACACTGAACACTGAAGCTTTCTTT. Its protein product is CASSEGGTLNTEAFF.

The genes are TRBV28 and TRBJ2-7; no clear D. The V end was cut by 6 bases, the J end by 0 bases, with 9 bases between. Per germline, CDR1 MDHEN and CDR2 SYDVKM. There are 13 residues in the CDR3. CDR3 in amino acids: CASSPPSSYEQYF. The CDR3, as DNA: TGTGCCAGCAGCCCACCCAGCTCCTACGAGCAGTACTTC.

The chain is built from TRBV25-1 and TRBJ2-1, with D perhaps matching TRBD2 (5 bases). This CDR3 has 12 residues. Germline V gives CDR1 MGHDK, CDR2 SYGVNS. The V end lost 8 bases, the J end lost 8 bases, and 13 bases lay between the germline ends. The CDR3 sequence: CASWASFHEQFF. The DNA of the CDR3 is TGTGCCAGCTGGGCTAGCTTCCATGAGCAGTTCTTC.

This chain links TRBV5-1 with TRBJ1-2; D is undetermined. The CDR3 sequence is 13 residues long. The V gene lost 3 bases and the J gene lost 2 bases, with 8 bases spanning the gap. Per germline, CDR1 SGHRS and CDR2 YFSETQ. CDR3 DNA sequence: TGCGCCAGCAGCTCAACAATGAACTATGGCTACACCTTC. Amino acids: CASSSTMNYGYTF.

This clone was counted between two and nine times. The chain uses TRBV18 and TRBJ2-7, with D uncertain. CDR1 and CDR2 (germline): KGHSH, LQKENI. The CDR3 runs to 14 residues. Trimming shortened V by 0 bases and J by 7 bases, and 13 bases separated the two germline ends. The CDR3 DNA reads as TGTGCCAGCTCACCACCTTCAGGCGCCTGGGAGCAGTACTTC. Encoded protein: CASSPPSGAWEQYF.

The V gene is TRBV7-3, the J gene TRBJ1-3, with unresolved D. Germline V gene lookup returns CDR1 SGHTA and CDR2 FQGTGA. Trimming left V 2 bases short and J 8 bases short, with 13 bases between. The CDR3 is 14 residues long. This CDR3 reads CASSLGQNVDTIYF. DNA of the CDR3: TGTGCCAGCAGCTTAGGCCAGAATGTGGACACCATATATTTT.

DNA for the CDR3: TGTGCCAGCAGTGAAGGGTTTAGAGAAATTGAGACCCAGTACTTC. Amino acids: CASSEGFREIETQYF. V is TRBV6-1 and J is TRBJ2-5; D gene uncertain. There are 15 residues in the CDR3. Germline V gene lookup returns CDR1 MNHNS and CDR2 SASEGT. V shed 1 base and J shed 5 bases, with 14 bases lying between them.

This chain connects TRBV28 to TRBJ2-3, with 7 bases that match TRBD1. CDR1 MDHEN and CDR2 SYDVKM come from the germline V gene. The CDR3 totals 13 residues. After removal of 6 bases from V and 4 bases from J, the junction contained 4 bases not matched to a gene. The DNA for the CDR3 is TGTGCCAGCAGAATAGGGGGCGCAGATACGCAGTATTTT. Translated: CASRIGGADTQYF.

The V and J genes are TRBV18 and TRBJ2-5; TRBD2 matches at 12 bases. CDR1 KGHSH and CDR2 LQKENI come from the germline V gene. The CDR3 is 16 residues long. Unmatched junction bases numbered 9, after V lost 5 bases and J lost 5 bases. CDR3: CASSTETSGGGETQYF. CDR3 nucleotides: TGTGCCAGCTCAACGGAGACTAGCGGGGGAGGTGAGACCCAGTACTTC.

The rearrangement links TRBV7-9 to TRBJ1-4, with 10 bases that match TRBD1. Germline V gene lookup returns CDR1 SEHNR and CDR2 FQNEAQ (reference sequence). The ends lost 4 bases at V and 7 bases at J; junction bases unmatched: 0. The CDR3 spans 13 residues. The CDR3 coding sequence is TGTGCCAGCAGCTGGGACAGGGGTGAAAAACTGTTTTTT. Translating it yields CASSWDRGEKLFF. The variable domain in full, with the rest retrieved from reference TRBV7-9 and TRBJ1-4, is DTGVSQNPRHKITKRGQNVTFRCDPISEHNRLYWYRQTLGQGPEFLTYFQNEAQLEKSRLLSDRFSAERPKGSFSTLEIQRTEQGDSAMYLCASSWDRGEKLFFGSGTQLSVL.

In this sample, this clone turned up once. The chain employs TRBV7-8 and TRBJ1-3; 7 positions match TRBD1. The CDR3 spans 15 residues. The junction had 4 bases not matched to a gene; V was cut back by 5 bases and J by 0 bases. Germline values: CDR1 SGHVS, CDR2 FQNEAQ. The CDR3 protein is CASSPGQNSGNTIYF. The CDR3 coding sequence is TGTGCCAGCAGCCCGGGACAGAACTCTGGAAACACCATATATTTT.